What follows are 30 T cell receptor beta chains derived from one specimen sequenced in a study of T-cell reconstitution after alpha-beta-depleted transplantation in children. Overall study findings and caveats: At one year after transplant, newly produced T cells mostly accounted for T-cell counts and diversity.

No antigen is known for these receptors. Unique molecular identifiers were built into the TCRbeta library. TCRdb recomputed calls from the PCR reads with MiXCR, one row per CDR3 protein. The table has 250,000 to 300,000 distinct CDR3 sequences, 7.5% to 9% seen once. The material was peripheral blood, obtained 360 days after TCRalphabeta/CD19-depleted stem cell transplant. The receptor set was obtained from a female patient aged 2 to 10 who had a stem cell transplant for Fanconi anemia, so the T cells may come from the graft donor.

V usage is TRBV29-1 and J usage is TRBJ1-4, with D unclear. Trimming removed 4 bases at V and 4 bases at J, with 13 bases between. This CDR3 contains 14 residues. Germline V gene sequence: CDR1 SQVTM, CDR2 ANQGSEA. The CDR3 DNA follows: TGCAGCGTTGCGAGGCGGACTCATAATGAAAAACTGTTTTTT. Its translation is CSVARRTHNEKLFF. Full variable domain (rest looked up from reference TRBV29-1 and TRBJ1-4): SAVISQKPSRDICQRGTSLTIQCQVDSQVTMMFWYRQQPGQSLTLIATANQGSEATYESGFVIDKFPISRPNLTFSTLTVSNMSPEDSSIYLCSVARRTHNEKLFFGSGTQLSVL.

This clonotype came up many times. The chain links TRBV7-9 to TRBJ2-7; the D gene is possibly TRBD1 (6 bases). The germline V gene encodes CDR1 SEHNR and CDR2 FQNEAQ (reference sequence). The CDR3 sequence is 13 residues long. The V gene lost 7 bases and the J gene lost 4 bases, with 14 bases spanning the gap. The CDR3 here is CASTFSDRYEQYF. CDR3 sequence (DNA): TGTGCCAGCACCTTCTCCGACAGGTACGAGCAGTACTTC.

This chain uses TRBV4-2 with TRBJ2-7, with TRBD1 matching 8 bases. This CDR3 contains 15 residues. V was clipped by 6 bases and J by 3 bases; unmatched bases: 10. Germline V gene sequence: CDR1 LGHNA, CDR2 YNFKEQ. The CDR3 region is CASRETGTGFYEQYF. The CDR3 region has the DNA TGTGCCAGCAGGGAGACCGGGACAGGATTCTACGAGCAGTACTTC.

This clonotype was counted ten times or more. The genes are TRBV20-1 and TRBJ1-1; the D gene is possibly TRBD1 (5 bases). Germline values: CDR1 DFQATT, CDR2 SNEGSKA (reference sequence). The CDR3 is made up of 15 amino acids. V lost 2 bases, J lost 1 base, and 14 bases lay in between. The CDR3 reads CSARYRDGPNTEAFF. CDR3 DNA: TGCAGTGCTAGATATCGGGACGGTCCGAACACTGAAGCTTTCTTT.

This clonotype has only a few counts. The rearrangement links TRBV7-2 to TRBJ1-5; possible D gene TRBD1, 6 bases. Germline-derived CDR1 and CDR2 are SGHTA and FQGNSA. The CDR3 runs 14 residues. Trimming cost V 1 base and J 9 bases, with 13 bases left between them. The CDR3 here is CASSLVPKDRPQHF. The CDR3 DNA reads TGTGCCAGCAGCTTAGTTCCTAAGGACAGGCCCCAGCATTTT.

This clonotype was seen more than once but under ten times. This sequence joins TRBV11-1 and TRBJ2-3, with D possibly TRBD2 on 6 matching bases. Trimming took off 2 bases at V and 1 base at J, with 19 bases between the two ends. The V gene's germline CDR1 is SGHAT and CDR2 FQDESV (reference sequence). There are 18 residues in the CDR3. The chain's CDR3 is CASSLLPLLAWGTDTQYF. In DNA, the CDR3 is TGTGCCAGCAGCTTACTCCCTCTGCTAGCGTGGGGCACAGATACGCAGTATTTT.

In the case of this clonotype: This may be a read error, as it is one base from a much larger clone. A read error is likely, as this CDR3 ends without the conserved phenylalanine or tryptophan. The chain links TRBV5-1 to TRBJ1-3, with D tentatively TRBD1 (6 bases). The CDR3 totals 17 residues. V was pared by 5 bases and J by 2 bases, with 20 bases between. Germline assignment: CDR1 SGHRS and CDR2 YFSETQ. In DNA form, the CDR3 reads TGCGCCAGCAGTTTAGCCCAGGGGTCCGGAGCTGGAAACACCATATATGTT. Protein sequence: CASSLAQGSGAGNTIYV.

In this sample, this clonotype turned up many times. The chain carries TRBV5-1 and TRBJ2-7; 10 bases agree with TRBD1. V lost 0 bases to trimming and J lost 5 bases; unmatched junction nucleotides: 2. CDR1 SGHRS and CDR2 YFSETQ come from the germline V gene. CDR3 length equals 14 residues. The CDR3 DNA reads TGCGCCAGCAGCTTGGCCGGGACAGGGGACGAGCAGTACTTC. Its protein product is CASSLAGTGDEQYF.

This clonotype was counted between two and nine times. The V call is TRBV5-5, the J call TRBJ2-5, with D maybe TRBD1 (6 bases). Germline V gene lookup returns CDR1 SGHKS and CDR2 YYEKEE (reference sequence). CDR3 size: 15 residues. V dropped 4 bases and J dropped 1 base, with 14 bases sitting between them. The CDR3 DNA is TGTGCCAGCAGCAACGAGGGACACCCCCAAGAGACCCAGTACTTC. As protein: CASSNEGHPQETQYF.

This clonotype was counted ten times or more. V is TRBV2 and J is TRBJ2-2; TRBD1 or TRBD2 may be the D gene (7 bases each). V lost 5 bases to trimming and J lost 7 bases, with 14 bases between them. From germline, CDR1 is SNHLY and CDR2 FYNNEI. The CDR3 contains 14 residues. This CDR3 is CASSYRGGVGELFF. CDR3 coding DNA: TGTGCCAGCAGTTACAGGGGAGGGGTCGGGGAGCTGTTTTTT.

Ten or more counts support this clonotype. J is TRBJ1-4 and V is TRBV7-9; TRBD1 matches 9 bases. V trimming: 4 bases; J trimming: 4 bases; junction bases outside the gene matches: 1. In germline, CDR1 is SEHNR, CDR2 FQNEAQ (reference sequence). This CDR3 is built from 14 residues. The CDR3 loop reads CASSSGQGNEKLFF. DNA for the CDR3: TGTGCCAGCAGCTCGGGACAGGGTAATGAAAAACTGTTTTTT.

Ten or more counts support this clonotype. The chain couples TRBV12-3 or TRBV12-4 to TRBJ2-7, with D possibly being TRBD2 (5 bases). Trimming took 2 bases from V and 6 from J, leaving 11 bases between them. There are 13 residues in the CDR3. In DNA, the CDR3 is TGTGCCAGCAGTTTAATCGGGGTGGGCGAGCAGTACGTC. It translates to CASSLIGVGEQYV.

This clonotype was observed many times. The chain links TRBV6-2 or TRBV6-3 to TRBJ2-3; 12 bases are shared with TRBD2. V shed 2 bases and J 4 bases; nucleotides not matched to a gene: 10. Germline assignment: CDR1 MNHEY and CDR2 SVGEGT. The CDR3 is made up of 18 amino acids. CDR3: CASSYLATSGRTSDTQYF. As DNA, the CDR3 is TGTGCCAGCAGTTACCTAGCGACTAGCGGGAGAACGTCAGATACGCAGTATTTT.

This clonotype has only a few counts. The rearrangement links TRBV20-1 to TRBJ1-1, with 8 bases identical to TRBD1. Germline trimming cut 3 bases from V and 11 bases from J; bases unmatched to any gene: 8. The CDR3 runs 12 residues. Germline V gives CDR1 DFQATT, CDR2 SNEGSKA (reference sequence). For the CDR3, the DNA is TGCAGTGCTAGTCGGGCACAGGGGGATGCTTTCTTT. Translation gives CSASRAQGDAFF.

This clonotype was seen many times. The rearrangement joins TRBV12-3 or TRBV12-4 to TRBJ2-5; the D gene is possibly TRBD1 (6 bases). The CDR3 totals 14 residues. V lost 4 bases to trimming and J lost 4 bases, with 13 bases between them. The CDR3 DNA follows: TGTGCCAGCAGTTCGTACAGGGTGGGAGAGACCCAGTACTTC. It is translated as CASSSYRVGETQYF.

This clonotype was seen only a few times. DNA for the CDR3: TGTGCCAGCAGTTTACTGTCCCCCTTAGATGGCTACACCTTC. Its protein is CASSLLSPLDGYTF. The chain carries TRBV27 and TRBJ1-2; D remains unclear. V lost 2 bases and J 6 bases, leaving 13 bases between the germline ends. The CDR3 spans 14 residues. The germline V gene has CDR1 MNHEY and CDR2 SMNVEV (reference sequence).

This clonotype was seen many times. The CDR3, as DNA: TGTGCCAGCAGTCCGGACAGGGCGGGAAACGAGCAGTACTTC. Residues: CASSPDRAGNEQYF. The rearrangement uses TRBV28 and TRBJ2-7; 8 nucleotides align to TRBD1. Germline V gives CDR1 MDHEN, CDR2 SYDVKM. Trimming took 5 bases from V and 5 from J; bases not matched to a gene: 8. The CDR3 spans 14 residues.

This clonotype has only a few counts. The chain combines TRBV20-1 with TRBJ2-5; 11 nucleotides align to TRBD2. CDR3 length: 16 residues. The germline gives CDR1 DFQATT, CDR2 SNEGSKA (reference sequence). V gave up 4 bases and J gave up 0 bases; unmatched junction bases: 7. CDR3: CSAKTTSGGHQETQYF. As DNA, the CDR3 is TGCAGTGCTAAAACAACTAGCGGGGGCCACCAAGAGACCCAGTACTTC.

In its sample, this clonotype was seen many times. In DNA form, the CDR3 reads TGTGCCAGCACCCGGACTAGCGGCACAGATACGCAGTATTTT. Its translation is CASTRTSGTDTQYF. This chain joins TRBV6-1 and TRBJ2-3; 9 positions agree with TRBD2. After removal of 7 bases from V and 1 base from J, the junction contained 3 bases not matched to a gene. CDR3 length equals 14 residues. Germline values: CDR1 MNHNS, CDR2 SASEGT.

This clonotype was seen at least ten times. V and J are TRBV6-1 and TRBJ2-2; 10 bases match TRBD1. Trimming cost V 6 bases and J 5 bases; bases outside gene matches: 9. CDR1 and CDR2 (germline): MNHNS, SASEGT. This CDR3 contains 16 residues. This chain's CDR3 is CASSLDRGQRTGELFF. In DNA, the CDR3 is TGTGCCAGCAGCCTAGACAGGGGGCAGAGGACCGGGGAGCTGTTTTTT.

This clonotype was observed at least ten times. The chain couples TRBV25-1 to TRBJ2-7, with D tentatively TRBD1 (6 bases). Germline V gene lookup returns CDR1 MGHDK and CDR2 SYGVNS. The CDR3 runs 14 residues. V was clipped by 4 bases and J by 0 bases, with 10 bases between them. This CDR3 reads CASSGTALSYEQYF. The DNA for the CDR3 is TGTGCCAGCAGTGGGACAGCACTCTCCTACGAGCAGTACTTC.

This sequence joins TRBV5-4 and TRBJ2-3; 9 bases are a match to TRBD2. CDR3 length: 16 amino acids. Germline values: CDR1 SGHNT, CDR2 YYREEE (reference sequence). V lost 4 bases to trimming and J lost 4 bases; unmatched junction nucleotides: 10. The CDR3 nucleotides are TGTGCCAGCAGCAGGTTTCCGGGACTAGCTTCAGATACGCAGTATTTT. It yields the protein CASSRFPGLASDTQYF.

This clonotype has ten or more counts. The rearrangement links TRBV4-2 to TRBJ2-7, with 11 bases that match TRBD1. The CDR3 sequence is 16 residues long. Germline V gene lookup returns CDR1 LGHNA and CDR2 YNFKEQ. The V and J ends lost 2 bases and 3 bases, in that order; junction bases with no gene match: 6. CDR3 loop: CASSQYLGTGGYEQYF. Here the CDR3 DNA reads TGTGCCAGCAGCCAATATTTGGGGACAGGGGGCTACGAGCAGTACTTC.

The chain links TRBV5-1 to TRBJ1-2; the match to TRBD1 covers 7 bases. In germline, CDR1 is SGHRS, CDR2 YFSETQ. Germline trimming cut 1 base from V and 4 bases from J; bases unmatched to any gene: 16. This CDR3 has 18 amino acids. CDR3 DNA: TGCGCCAGCAGCTTGTGGGGTGAAAACAGGGGCTCGGGCTATGGCTACACCTTC. Translated: CASSLWGENRGSGYGYTF.

This clonotype has only a few counts. The chain combines TRBV27 with TRBJ1-3, with TRBD1 matching 8 bases. Germline lookup yields CDR1 MNHEY and CDR2 SMNVEV (reference sequence). V gave up 4 bases and J gave up 3 bases; unmatched junction bases: 5. The CDR3 loop spans 15 amino acids. The DNA for the CDR3 is TGTGCCAGCAGTTCTACAGGGGGGAGTGGAAACACCATATATTTT. This encodes CASSSTGGSGNTIYF.

This clonotype was counted many times. The rearrangement joins TRBV18 to TRBJ1-1; D is unclear. V shed 3 bases and J shed 1 base, with 6 bases lying between them. CDR3 size: 13 residues. CDR1 and CDR2 (germline): KGHSH, LQKENI. Here the CDR3 reads CASSPDWNTEAFF. The CDR3 DNA is TGTGCCAGCTCACCGGACTGGAACACTGAAGCTTTCTTT.

This clonotype was found a few times. V usage is TRBV9 and J usage is TRBJ2-3, with TRBD2 matching 9 bases. The junction had 6 bases not matched to a gene; V was cut back by 1 base and J by 3 bases. CDR3 length: 16 amino acids. Germline V gene lookup returns CDR1 SGDLS and CDR2 YYNGEE. The CDR3 DNA follows: TGTGCCAGCAGCGTATTGCGGGGGGGCGTTACAGATACGCAGTATTTT. Its translation: CASSVLRGGVTDTQYF. Based on the CDR3 plus reference TRBV9 and TRBJ2-3, the full variable domain is DSGVTQTPKHLITATGQRVTLRCSPRSGDLSVYWYQQSLDQGLQFLIQYYNGEERAKGNILERFSAQQFPDLHSELNLSSLELGDSALYFCASSVLRGGVTDTQYFGPGTRLTVL.

This clonotype was counted ten times or more. This chain links TRBV6-5 with TRBJ1-2; 12 bases fit TRBD1. Germline-derived CDR1 and CDR2 are MNHEY and SVGAGI. The CDR3 extends over 13 amino acids. With 8 bases clipped from V and 5 bases from J, the junction kept 3 bases outside the gene matches. CDR3 sequence reads: CASGGQGAYGYTF. CDR3 in DNA: TGTGCCAGCGGGGGACAGGGGGCGTATGGCTACACCTTC.

This clonotype has at least ten counts. This chain links TRBV20-1 with TRBJ2-1; D uncertain. V gave up 6 bases and J gave up 7 bases, with 13 bases separating them. This CDR3 is 12 amino acids long. In germline, CDR1 is DFQATT, CDR2 SNEGSKA (reference sequence). Here the CDR3 DNA reads TGCAGTGCCAACACCGGGTCTAATGAGCAGTTCTTC. Its protein is CSANTGSNEQFF.

V is TRBV5-1 and J is TRBJ1-2; D not resolved. Germline V gene sequence: CDR1 SGHRS, CDR2 YFSETQ. V dropped 6 bases and J dropped 5 bases, with 32 bases sitting between them. CDR3 length: 19 amino acids. As DNA, the CDR3 is TGCGCCAGCAAAATAGAGCCCATTGCGGCCCGGAGAACCGTTTATGGCTACACCTTC. This sequence encodes CASKIEPIAARRTVYGYTF.